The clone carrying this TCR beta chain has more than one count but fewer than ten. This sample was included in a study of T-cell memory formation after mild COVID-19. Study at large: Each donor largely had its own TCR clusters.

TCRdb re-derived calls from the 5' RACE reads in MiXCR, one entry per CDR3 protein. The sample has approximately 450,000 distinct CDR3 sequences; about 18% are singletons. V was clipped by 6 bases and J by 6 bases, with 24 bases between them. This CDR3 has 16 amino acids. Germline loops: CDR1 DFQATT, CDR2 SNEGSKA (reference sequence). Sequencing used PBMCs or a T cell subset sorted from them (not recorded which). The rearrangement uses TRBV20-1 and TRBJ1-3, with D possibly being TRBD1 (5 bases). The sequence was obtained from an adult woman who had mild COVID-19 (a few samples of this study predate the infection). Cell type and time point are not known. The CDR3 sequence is CSARDSLGPWKNTIYF. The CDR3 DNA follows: TGCAGTGCACGCGACAGTCTGGGACCGTGGAAAAACACCATATATTTT.